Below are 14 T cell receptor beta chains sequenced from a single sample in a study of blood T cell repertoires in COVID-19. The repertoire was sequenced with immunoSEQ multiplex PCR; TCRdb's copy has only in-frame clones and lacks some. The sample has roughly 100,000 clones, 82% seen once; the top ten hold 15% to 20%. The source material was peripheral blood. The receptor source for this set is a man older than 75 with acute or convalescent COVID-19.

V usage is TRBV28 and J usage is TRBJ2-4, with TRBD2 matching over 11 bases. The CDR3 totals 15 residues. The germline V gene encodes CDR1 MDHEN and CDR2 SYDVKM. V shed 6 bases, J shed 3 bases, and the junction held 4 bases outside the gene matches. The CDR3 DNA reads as TGTGCCAGCAGGGGTGGGACTAGCGGCAAAAACATTCAGTACTTC. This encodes CASRGGTSGKNIQYF.

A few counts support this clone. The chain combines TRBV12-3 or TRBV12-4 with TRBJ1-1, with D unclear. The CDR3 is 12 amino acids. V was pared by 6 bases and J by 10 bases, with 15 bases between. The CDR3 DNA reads TGTGCCAGCAGCCCAACGGTCGGCGGAGCTTTCTTT. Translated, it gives CASSPTVGGAFF.

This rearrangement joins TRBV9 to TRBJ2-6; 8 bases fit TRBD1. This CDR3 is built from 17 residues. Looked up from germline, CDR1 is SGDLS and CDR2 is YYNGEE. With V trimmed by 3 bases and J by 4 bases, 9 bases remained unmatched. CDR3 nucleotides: TGTGCCAGCAGCGCCCGGGACAGGTCCCCCGGGGCCAACGTCCTGACTTTC. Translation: CASSARDRSPGANVLTF.

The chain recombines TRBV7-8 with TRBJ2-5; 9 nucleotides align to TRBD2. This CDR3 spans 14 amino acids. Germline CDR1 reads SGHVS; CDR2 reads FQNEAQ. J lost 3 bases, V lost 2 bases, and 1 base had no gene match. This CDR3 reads CASSLIAGEETQYF. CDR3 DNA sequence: TGTGCCAGCAGCTTAATAGCGGGAGAAGAGACCCAGTACTTC.

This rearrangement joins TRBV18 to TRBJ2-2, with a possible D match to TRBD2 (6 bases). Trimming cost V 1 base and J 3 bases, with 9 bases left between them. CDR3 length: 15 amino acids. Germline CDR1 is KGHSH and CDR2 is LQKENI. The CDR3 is CASSPLTSDTGELFF. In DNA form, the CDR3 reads TGTGCCAGCTCACCACTGACTAGTGACACCGGGGAGCTGTTTTTT.

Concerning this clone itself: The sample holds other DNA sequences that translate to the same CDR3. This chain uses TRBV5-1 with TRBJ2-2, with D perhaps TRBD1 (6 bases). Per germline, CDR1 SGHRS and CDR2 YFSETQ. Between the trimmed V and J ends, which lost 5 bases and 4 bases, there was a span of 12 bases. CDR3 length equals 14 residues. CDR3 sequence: CASSEQGTTGELFF. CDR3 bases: TGCGCCAGCAGTGAGCAGGGGACCACCGGGGAGCTGTTTTTT.

In nucleotides, the CDR3 is TGTGCCAGCAGCCAAGATCTCAGGGGGTCCCTTTATGGCTACACCTTC. This translates into CASSQDLRGSLYGYTF. The gene calls are TRBV4-2 and TRBJ1-2; 7 bases agree with TRBD1. This CDR3 has 16 amino acids. Germline V gene lookup returns CDR1 LGHNA and CDR2 YNFKEQ. V lost 0 bases and J lost 5; bases outside the gene matches: 9.

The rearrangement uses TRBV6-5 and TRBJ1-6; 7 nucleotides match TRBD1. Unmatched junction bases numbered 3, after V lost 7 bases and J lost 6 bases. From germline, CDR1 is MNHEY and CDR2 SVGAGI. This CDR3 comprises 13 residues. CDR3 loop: CASTGQTNSPLHF. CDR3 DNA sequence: TGTGCCAGCACGGGACAGACTAATTCACCCCTCCACTTT.

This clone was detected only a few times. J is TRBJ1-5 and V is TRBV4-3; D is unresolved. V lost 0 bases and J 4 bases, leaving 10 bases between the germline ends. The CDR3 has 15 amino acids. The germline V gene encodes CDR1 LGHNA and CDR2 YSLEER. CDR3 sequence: CASSQDMTQNQPQHF. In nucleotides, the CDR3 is TGCGCCAGCAGCCAAGATATGACACAAAATCAGCCCCAGCATTTT.

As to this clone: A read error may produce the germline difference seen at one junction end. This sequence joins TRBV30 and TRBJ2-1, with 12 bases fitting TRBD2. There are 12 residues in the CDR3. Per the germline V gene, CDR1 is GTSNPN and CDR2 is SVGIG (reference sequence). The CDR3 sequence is CASGRVNNEQFF. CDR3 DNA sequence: TGCGCTAGCGGGAGGGTAAACAATGAGCAGTTCTTC.

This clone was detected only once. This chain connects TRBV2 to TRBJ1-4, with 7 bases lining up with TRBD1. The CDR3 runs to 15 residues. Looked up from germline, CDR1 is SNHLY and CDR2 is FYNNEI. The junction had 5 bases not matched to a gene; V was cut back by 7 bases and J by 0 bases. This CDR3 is CASTRQGTTNEKLFF. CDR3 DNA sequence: TGTGCCAGCACGAGACAGGGAACAACTAATGAAAAACTGTTTTTT.

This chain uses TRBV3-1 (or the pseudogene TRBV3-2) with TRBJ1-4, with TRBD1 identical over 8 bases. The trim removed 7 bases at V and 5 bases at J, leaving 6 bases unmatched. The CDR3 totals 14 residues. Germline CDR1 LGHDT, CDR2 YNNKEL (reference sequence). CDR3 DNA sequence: TGTGCCAGCAACCCAGGGGGCGCGAATGAAAAACTGTTTTTT. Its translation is CASNPGGANEKLFF.

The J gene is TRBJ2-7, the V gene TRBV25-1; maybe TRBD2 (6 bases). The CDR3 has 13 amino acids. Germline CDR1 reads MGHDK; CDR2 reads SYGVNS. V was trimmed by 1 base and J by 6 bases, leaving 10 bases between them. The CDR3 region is CASSESWEAEQYF. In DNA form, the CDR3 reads TGTGCCAGCAGTGAATCATGGGAGGCCGAGCAGTACTTC.

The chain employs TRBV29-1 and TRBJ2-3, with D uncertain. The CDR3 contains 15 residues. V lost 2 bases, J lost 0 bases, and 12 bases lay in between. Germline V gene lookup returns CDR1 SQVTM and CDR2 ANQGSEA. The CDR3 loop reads CSVERQALSTDTQYF. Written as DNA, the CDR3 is TGCAGCGTTGAAAGGCAGGCTCTAAGCACAGATACGCAGTATTTT.